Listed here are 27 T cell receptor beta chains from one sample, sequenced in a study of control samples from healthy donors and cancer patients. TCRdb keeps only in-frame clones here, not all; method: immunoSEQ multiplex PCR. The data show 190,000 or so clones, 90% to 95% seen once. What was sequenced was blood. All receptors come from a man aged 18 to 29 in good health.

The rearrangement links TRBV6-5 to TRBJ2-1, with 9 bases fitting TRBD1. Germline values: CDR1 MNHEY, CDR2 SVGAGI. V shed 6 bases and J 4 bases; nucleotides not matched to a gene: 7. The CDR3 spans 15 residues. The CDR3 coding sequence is TGTGCCAGCAGGGGGACAGGGTCTGGGTACAATGAGCAGTTCTTC. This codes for CASRGTGSGYNEQFF.

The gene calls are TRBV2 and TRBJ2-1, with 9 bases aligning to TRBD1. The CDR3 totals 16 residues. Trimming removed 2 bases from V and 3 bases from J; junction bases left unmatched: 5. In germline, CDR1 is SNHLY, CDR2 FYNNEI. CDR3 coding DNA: TGTGCCAGCAGTGAATACCCGGGACAGGGCTACAATGAGCAGTTCTTC. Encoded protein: CASSEYPGQGYNEQFF. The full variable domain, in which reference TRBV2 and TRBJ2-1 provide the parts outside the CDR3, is EPEVTQTPSHQVTQMGQEVILRCVPISNHLYFYWYRQILGQKVEFLVSFYNNEISEKSEIFDDQFSVERPDGSNFTLKIRSTKLEDSAMYFCASSEYPGQGYNEQFFGPGTRLTVL.

The CDR3 spells CASSRGQGASLRAEQYF. In DNA form, the CDR3 reads TGTGCCAGTAGTAGAGGACAGGGAGCCTCCCTACGAGCGGAGCAGTACTTC. The chain couples TRBV19 to TRBJ2-7; 8 nucleotides align to TRBD1. V lost 4 bases, J lost 7 bases, and 18 bases stayed unmatched. CDR3 length equals 17 residues. Germline V CDR1 and CDR2: LNHDA, SQIVND (reference sequence).

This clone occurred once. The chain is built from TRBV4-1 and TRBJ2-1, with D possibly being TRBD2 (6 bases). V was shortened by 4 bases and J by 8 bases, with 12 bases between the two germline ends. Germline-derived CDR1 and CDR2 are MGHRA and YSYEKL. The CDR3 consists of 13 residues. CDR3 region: CASSLRRRDEQFF. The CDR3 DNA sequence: TGCGCCAGCAGCCTCCGACGGAGGGATGAGCAGTTCTTC.

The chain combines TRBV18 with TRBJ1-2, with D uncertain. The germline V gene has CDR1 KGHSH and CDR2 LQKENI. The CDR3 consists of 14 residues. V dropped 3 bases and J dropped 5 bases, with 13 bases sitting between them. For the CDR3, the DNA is TGTGCCAGCTCACCCTTCTTAGGAGAGTATGGCTACACCTTC. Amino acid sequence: CASSPFLGEYGYTF.

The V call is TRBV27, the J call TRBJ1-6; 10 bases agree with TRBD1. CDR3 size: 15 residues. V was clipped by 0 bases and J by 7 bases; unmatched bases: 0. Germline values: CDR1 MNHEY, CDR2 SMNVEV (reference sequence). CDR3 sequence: CASSLSGQGNSPLHF. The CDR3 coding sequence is TGTGCCAGCAGTTTATCGGGACAGGGGAATTCACCCCTCCACTTT.

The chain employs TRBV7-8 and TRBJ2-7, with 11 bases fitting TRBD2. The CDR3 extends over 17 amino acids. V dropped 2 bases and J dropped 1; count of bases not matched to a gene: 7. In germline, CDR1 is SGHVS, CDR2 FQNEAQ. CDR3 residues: CASSLPTSGGTSYEQYF. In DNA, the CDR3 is TGTGCCAGCAGCTTACCAACTAGCGGGGGCACTTCCTACGAGCAGTACTTC.

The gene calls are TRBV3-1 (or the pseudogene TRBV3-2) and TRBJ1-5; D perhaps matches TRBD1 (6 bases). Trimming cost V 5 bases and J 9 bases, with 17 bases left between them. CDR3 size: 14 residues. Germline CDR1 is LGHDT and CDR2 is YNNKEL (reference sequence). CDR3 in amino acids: CASSGSGASGPQHF. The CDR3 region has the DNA TGTGCCAGCAGCGGGTCGGGGGCCTCGGGGCCCCAGCATTTT.

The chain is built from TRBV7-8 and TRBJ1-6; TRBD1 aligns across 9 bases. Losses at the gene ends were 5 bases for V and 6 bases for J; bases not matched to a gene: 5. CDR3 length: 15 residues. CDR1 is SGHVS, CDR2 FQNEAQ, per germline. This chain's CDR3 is CASSVTGGGNSPLHF. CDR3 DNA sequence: TGTGCCAGCAGCGTAACAGGGGGCGGTAATTCACCCCTCCACTTT.

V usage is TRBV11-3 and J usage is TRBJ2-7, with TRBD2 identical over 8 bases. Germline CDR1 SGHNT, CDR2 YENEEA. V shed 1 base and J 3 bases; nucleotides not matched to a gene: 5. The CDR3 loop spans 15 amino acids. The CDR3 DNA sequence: TGTGCCAGCAGCTTAGGGGCGGGGGGAAACTACGAGCAGTACTTC. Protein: CASSLGAGGNYEQYF.

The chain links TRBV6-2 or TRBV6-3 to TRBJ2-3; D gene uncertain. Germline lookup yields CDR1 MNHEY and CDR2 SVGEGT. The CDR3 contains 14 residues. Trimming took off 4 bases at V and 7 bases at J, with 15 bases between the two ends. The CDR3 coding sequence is TGTGCCAGCAGTTCCAGTCCCGCGAAGAATACGCAGTATTTT. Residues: CASSSSPAKNTQYF.

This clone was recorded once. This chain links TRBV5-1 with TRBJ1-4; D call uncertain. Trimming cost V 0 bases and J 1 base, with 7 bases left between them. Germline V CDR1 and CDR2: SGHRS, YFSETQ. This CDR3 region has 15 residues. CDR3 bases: TGCGCCAGCAGCTTGGAGGTGGGAACTAATGAAAAACTGTTTTTT. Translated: CASSLEVGTNEKLFF.

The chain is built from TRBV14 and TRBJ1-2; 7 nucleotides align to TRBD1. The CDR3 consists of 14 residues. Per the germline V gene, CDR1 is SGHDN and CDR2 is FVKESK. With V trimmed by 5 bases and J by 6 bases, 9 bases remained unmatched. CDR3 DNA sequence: TGTGCCAGCAGCTATACAGGGGTGAGCAATGGCTACACCTTC. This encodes CASSYTGVSNGYTF.

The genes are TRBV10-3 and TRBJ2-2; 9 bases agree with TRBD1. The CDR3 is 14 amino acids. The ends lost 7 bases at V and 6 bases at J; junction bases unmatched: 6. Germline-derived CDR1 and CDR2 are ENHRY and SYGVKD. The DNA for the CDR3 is TGTGCCATCACCCCGGACAGGGGCTCCGGGGAGCTGTTTTTT. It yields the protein CAITPDRGSGELFF.

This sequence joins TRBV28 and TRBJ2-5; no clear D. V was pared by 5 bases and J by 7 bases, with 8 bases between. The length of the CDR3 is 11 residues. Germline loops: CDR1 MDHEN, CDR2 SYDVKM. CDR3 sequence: CASSPRGTQYF. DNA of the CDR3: TGTGCCAGCAGTCCCCGCGGGACCCAGTACTTC. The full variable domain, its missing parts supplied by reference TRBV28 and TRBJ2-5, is DVKVTQSSRYLVKRTGEKVFLECVQDMDHENMFWYRQDPGLGLRLIYFSYDVKMKEKGDIPEGYSVSREKKERFSLILESASTNQTSMYLCASSPRGTQYFGPGTRLLVL.

The CDR3 reads CASSFGPRPYEQYF. As DNA, the CDR3 is TGTGCCAGCAGCTTCGGGCCTCGACCCTACGAGCAGTACTTC. The J gene is TRBJ2-7, the V gene TRBV28, with unresolved D. Germline V lookup: CDR1 MDHEN, CDR2 SYDVKM. Trimming took off 6 bases at V and 2 bases at J, with 14 bases between the two ends. The CDR3 consists of 14 residues.

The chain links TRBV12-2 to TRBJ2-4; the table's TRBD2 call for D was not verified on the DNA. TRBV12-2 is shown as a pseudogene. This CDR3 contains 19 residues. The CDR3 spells CASRLARLAGGQAKNIQYF. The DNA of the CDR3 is TGTGCAAGTCGCTTAGCGCGACTAGCGGGGGGACAAGCCAAAAACATTCAGTACTTC.

The CDR3 DNA reads as TGTGCCAGCAGTTACTCCGCCCAGCTTGGGAACACTGAAGCTTTCTTT. It is translated as CASSYSAQLGNTEAFF. V and J are TRBV6-5 and TRBJ1-1; no reliable D call. V was clipped by 0 bases and J by 1 base, with 12 bases between them. Germline V gives CDR1 MNHEY, CDR2 SVGAGI. CDR3 length equals 16 residues.

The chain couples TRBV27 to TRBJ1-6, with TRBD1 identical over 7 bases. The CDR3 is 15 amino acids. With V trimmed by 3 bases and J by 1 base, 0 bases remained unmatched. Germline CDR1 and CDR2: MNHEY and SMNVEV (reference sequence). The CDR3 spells CASSFRGSYNSPLHF. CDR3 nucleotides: TGTGCCAGCAGTTTCAGGGGGTCCTATAATTCACCCCTCCACTTT.

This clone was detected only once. Here the CDR3 DNA reads TGTGCCAGCAGCCGTAGCGGGTCGAGCTCCTACGAGCAGTACTTC. Encoded protein: CASSRSGSSSYEQYF. V usage is TRBV7-8 and J usage is TRBJ2-7, with 7 positions matching TRBD2. The CDR3 is 15 amino acids. The junction had 7 bases not matched to a gene; V was cut back by 5 bases and J by 0 bases. Germline-derived CDR1 and CDR2 are SGHVS and FQNEAQ.

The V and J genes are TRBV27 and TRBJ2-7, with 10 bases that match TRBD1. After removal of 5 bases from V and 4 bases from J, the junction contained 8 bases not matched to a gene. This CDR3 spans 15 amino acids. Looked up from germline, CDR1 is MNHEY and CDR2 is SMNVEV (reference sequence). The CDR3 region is CASSMTGGAGYEQYF. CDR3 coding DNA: TGTGCCAGCAGTATGACAGGGGGCGCAGGGTACGAGCAGTACTTC.

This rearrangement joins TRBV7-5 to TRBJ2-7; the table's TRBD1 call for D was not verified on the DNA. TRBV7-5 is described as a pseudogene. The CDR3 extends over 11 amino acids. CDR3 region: CVRSFSNEQYF. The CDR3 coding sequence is TGTGTCAGAAGCTTCAGTAACGAGCAGTACTTC.

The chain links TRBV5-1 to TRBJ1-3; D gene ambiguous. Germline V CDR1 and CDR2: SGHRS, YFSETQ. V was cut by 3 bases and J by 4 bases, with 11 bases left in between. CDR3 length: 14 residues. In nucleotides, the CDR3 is TGCGCCAGCAGCTCGGAGAAGCCCGGAAACACCATATATTTT. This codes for CASSSEKPGNTIYF.

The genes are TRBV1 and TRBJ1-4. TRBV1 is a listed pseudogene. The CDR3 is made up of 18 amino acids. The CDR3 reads CTSSHGGGYQRTNEKLFF. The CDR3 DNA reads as TGCACCAGCAGCCATGGGGGTGGTTACCAGAGGACTAATGAAAAACTGTTTTTT.

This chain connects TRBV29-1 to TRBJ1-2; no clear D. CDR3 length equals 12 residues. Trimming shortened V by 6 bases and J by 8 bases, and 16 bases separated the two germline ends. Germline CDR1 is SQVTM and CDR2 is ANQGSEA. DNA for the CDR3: TGCAGCGTACTAAGTGGGGAAGTGGGCTACACCTTC. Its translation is CSVLSGEVGYTF.

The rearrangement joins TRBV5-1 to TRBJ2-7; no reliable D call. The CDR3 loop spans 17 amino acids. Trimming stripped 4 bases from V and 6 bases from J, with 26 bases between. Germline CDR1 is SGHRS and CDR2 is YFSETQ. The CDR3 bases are TGCGCCAGCAGCCCGAGTTCCCAGCTAGGGATCTACGGCGAGCAGTACTTC. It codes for CASSPSSQLGIYGEQYF.

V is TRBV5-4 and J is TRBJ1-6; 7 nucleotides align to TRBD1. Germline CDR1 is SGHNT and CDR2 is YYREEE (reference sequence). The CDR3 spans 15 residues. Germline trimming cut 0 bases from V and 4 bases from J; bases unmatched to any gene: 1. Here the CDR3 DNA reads TGTGCCAGCAGCTTGGAACAGGGGTATAATTCACCCCTCCACTTT. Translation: CASSLEQGYNSPLHF.